This TCR beta chain was profiled in a study of early T cells in non-severe SARS-CoV-2 infection. Study summary: Bulk RNA taken from unsorted whole blood was sequenced, leaving chains unpaired.

This clonotype was detected ten times or more. Individual cDNA molecules received unique molecular identifiers. TCRdb re-analysed the 5' RACE reads in MiXCR, keeping a single row per CDR3 protein. The data show about 49,000 distinct CDR3 sequences, 3.5% to 5% seen once. In germline, CDR1 is MNHNY, CDR2 SVGAGI (reference sequence). Trimming left V 0 bases short and J 2 bases short, with 17 bases between. CDR3 size: 17 residues. The sequence was collected from an adult who was a healthcare worker with PCR-confirmed SARS-CoV-2 infection or an uninfected control (not recorded which). The sequenced sample consisted of whole blood. The V call is TRBV6-6, the J call TRBJ2-7, with a possible D match to TRBD2 (7 bases). CDR3 DNA: TGTGCCAGCAGTTACTCCCCGAAGAAGCGGGACACCTACGAGCAGTACTTC. It specifies CASSYSPKKRDTYEQYF.